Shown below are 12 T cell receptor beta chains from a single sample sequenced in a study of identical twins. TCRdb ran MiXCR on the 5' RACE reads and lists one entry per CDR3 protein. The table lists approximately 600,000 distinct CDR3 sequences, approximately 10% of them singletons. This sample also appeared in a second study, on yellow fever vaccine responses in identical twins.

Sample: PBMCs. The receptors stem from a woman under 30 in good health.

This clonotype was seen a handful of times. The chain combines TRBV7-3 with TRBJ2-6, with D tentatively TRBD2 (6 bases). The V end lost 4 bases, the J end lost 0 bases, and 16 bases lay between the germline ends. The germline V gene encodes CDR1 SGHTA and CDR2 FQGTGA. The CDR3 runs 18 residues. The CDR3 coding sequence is TGTGCCAGCAGCTCGCCGGGGGACCGAAACTCTGGGGCCAACGTCCTGACTTTC. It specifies CASSSPGDRNSGANVLTF.

CDR3 loop: CSARRSGLGNTIYF. The CDR3 bases are TGCAGTGCTAGAAGGTCAGGGTTGGGAAACACCATATATTTT. The chain employs TRBV20-1 and TRBJ1-3; a possible D gene is TRBD1 (5 bases). This CDR3 region has 14 residues. V shed 2 bases and J shed 4 bases, with 12 bases lying between them. Germline CDR1 is DFQATT and CDR2 is SNEGSKA (reference sequence).

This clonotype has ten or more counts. The CDR3 reads CASSLLAGDPSQYF. DNA of the CDR3: TGCGCCAGCAGCCTCCTAGCGGGAGACCCGTCGCAGTATTTT. This chain uses TRBV4-1 with TRBJ2-3, with 10 bases fitting TRBD2. In germline, CDR1 is MGHRA, CDR2 YSYEKL. This CDR3 contains 14 residues. V lost 4 bases to trimming and J lost 10 bases; unmatched junction nucleotides: 8.

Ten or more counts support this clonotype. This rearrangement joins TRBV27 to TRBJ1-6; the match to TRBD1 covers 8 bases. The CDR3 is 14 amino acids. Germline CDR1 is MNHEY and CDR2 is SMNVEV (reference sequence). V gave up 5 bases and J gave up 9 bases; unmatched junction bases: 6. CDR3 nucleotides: TGTGCCAGCAGTATGCGACAGGGGAGTTCACCCCTCCACTTT. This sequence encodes CASSMRQGSSPLHF.

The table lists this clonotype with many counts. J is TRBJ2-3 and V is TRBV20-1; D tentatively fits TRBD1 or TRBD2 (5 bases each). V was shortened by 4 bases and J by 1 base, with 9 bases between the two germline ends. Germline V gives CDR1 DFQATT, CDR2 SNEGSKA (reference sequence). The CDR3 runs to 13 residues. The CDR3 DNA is TGCAGTGCTACCCAGGGAGGCACAGATACGCAGTATTTT. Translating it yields CSATQGGTDTQYF.

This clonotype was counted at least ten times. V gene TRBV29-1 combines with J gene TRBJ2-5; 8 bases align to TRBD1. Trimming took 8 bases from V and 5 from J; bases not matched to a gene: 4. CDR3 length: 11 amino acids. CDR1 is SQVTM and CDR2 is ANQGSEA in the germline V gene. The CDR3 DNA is TGCAGCAAAAGGACAGGGGAGACCCAGTACTTC. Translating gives CSKRTGETQYF.

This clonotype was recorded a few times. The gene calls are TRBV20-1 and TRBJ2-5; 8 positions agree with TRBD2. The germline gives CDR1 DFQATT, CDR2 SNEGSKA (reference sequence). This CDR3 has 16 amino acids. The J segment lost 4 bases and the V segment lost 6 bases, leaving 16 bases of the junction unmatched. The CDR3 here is CSAQISGALVLETQYF. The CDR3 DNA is TGCAGTGCCCAGATTAGCGGGGCGTTAGTTTTAGAGACCCAGTACTTC.

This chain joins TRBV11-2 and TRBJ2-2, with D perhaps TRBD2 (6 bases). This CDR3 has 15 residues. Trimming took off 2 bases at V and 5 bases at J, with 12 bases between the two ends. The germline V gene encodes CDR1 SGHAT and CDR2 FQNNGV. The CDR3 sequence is CASSLSTSNTGELFF. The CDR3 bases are TGTGCCAGCAGCTTAAGTACTAGCAATACCGGGGAGCTGTTTTTT.

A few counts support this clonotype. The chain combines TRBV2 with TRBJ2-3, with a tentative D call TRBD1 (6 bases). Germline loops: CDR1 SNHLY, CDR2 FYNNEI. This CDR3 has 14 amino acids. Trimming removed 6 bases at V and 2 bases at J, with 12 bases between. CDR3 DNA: TGTGCCAGCAGCCAGGACAGTAACACAGATACGCAGTATTTT. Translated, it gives CASSQDSNTDTQYF.

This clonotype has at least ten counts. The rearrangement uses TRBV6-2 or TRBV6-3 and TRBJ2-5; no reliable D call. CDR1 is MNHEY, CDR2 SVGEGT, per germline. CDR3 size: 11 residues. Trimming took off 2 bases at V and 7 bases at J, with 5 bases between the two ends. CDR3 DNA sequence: TGTGCCAGCAGTTACAAGGTGACCCAGTACTTC. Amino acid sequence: CASSYKVTQYF.

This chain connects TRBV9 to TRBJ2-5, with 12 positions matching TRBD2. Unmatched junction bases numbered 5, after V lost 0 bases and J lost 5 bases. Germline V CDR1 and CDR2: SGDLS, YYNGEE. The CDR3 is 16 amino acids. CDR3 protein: CASSVVTSGGRETQYF. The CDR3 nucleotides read TGTGCCAGCAGCGTAGTGACTAGCGGGGGTCGCGAGACCCAGTACTTC.

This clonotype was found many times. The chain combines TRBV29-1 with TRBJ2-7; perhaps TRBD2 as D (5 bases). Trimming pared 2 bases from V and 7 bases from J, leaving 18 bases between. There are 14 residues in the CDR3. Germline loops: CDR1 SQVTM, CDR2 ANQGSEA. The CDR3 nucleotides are TGCAGCGTTGAAATGGCCCCCGGGAAACCAGAGCAGTACTTC. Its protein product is CSVEMAPGKPEQYF.